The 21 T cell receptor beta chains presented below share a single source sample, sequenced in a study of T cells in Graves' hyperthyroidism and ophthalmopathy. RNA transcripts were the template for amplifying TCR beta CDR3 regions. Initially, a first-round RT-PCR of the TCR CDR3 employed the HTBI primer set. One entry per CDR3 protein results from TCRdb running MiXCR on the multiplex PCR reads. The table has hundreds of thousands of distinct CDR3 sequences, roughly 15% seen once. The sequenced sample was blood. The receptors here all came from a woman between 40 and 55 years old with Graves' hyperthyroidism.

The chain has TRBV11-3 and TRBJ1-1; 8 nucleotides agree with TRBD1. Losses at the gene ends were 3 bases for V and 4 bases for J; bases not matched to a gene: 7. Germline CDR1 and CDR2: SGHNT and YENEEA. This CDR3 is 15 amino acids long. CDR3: CASSFQQGGSTEAFF. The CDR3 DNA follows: TGTGCCAGCAGCTTCCAACAGGGGGGCAGCACTGAAGCTTTCTTT.

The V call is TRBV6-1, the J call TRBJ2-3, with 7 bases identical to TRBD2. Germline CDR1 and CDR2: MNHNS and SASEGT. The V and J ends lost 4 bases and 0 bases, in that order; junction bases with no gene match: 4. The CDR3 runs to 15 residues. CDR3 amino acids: CASSVAGSSTDTQYF. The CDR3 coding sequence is TGTGCCAGCAGTGTAGCGGGTTCTAGCACAGATACGCAGTATTTT.

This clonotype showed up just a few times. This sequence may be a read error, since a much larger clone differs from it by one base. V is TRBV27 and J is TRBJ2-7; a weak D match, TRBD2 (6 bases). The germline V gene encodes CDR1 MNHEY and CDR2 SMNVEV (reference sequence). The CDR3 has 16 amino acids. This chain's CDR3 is CASNLFRASVGGEQYF. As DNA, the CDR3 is TGTGCCAGCAATTTATTTAGGGCTAGCGTTGGAGGCGAGCAGTACTTC.

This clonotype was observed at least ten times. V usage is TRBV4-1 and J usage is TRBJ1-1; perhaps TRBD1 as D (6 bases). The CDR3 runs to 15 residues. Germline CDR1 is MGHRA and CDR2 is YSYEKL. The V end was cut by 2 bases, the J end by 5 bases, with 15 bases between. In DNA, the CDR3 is TGCGCCAGCAGCCAAAACCGACAGGTTCAGACTGAAGCTTTCTTT. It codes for CASSQNRQVQTEAFF.

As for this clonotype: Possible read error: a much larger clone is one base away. The CDR3 sequence: CASSFAEGRGYEQYF. Written as DNA, the CDR3 is TGCGCCAGCAGCTTTGCCGAAGGGAGAGGGTACGAGCAGTACTTC. This rearrangement joins TRBV5-1 to TRBJ2-7, with D tentatively TRBD2 (5 bases). V was pared by 2 bases and J by 4 bases, with 16 bases between. This CDR3 contains 15 residues. Per the germline V gene, CDR1 is SGHRS and CDR2 is YFSETQ.

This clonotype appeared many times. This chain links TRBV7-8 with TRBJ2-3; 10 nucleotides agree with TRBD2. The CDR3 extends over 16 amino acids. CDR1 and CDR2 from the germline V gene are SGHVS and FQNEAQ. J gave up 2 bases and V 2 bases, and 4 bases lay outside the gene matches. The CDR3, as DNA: TGTGCCAGCAGCTTACTAGCGGGAGTAGACACAGATACGCAGTATTTT. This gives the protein CASSLLAGVDTDTQYF.

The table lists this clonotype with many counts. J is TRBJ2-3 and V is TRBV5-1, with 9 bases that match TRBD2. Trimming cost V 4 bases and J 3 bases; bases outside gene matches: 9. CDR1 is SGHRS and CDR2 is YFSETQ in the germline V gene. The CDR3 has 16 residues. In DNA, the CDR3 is TGCGCCAGCAGCACCCCTATAGCGGGAGATACAGATACGCAGTATTTT. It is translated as CASSTPIAGDTDTQYF.

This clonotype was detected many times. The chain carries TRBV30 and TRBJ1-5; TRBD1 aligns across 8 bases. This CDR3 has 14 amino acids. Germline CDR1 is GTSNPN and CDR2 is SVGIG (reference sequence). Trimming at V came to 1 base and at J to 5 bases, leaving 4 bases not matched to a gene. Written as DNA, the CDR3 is TGTGCCTGGAGTGGGACAGGGACCGATCAGCCCCAGCATTTT. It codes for CAWSGTGTDQPQHF.

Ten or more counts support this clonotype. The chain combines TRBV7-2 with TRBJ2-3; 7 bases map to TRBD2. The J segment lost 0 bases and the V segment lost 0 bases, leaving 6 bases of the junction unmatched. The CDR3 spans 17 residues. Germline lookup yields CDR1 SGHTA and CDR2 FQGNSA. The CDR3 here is CASSLAGGALSTDTQYF. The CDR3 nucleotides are TGTGCCAGCAGCTTAGCGGGAGGGGCTCTGAGCACAGATACGCAGTATTTT.

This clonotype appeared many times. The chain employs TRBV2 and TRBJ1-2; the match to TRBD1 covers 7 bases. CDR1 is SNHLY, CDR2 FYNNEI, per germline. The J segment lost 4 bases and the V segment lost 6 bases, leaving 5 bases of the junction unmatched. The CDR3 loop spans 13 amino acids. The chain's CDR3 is CASSKGQSYGYTF. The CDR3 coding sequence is TGTGCCAGCAGCAAGGGACAGAGCTATGGCTACACCTTC.

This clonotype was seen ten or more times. CDR3: CATQQGEVDTQYF. In DNA form, the CDR3 reads TGTGCCACCCAACAGGGGGAGGTAGATACGCAGTATTTT. The chain joins TRBV12-3 or TRBV12-4 to TRBJ2-3; TRBD1 matches at 8 bases. The CDR3 runs 13 residues. V was clipped by 10 bases and J by 5 bases; unmatched bases: 8.

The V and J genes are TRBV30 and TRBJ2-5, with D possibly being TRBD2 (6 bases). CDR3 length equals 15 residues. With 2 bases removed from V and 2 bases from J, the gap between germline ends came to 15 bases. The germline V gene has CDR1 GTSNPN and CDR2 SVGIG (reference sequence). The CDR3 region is CAWSQGTDLQETQYF. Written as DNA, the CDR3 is TGTGCCTGGAGTCAAGGGACTGACCTTCAAGAGACCCAGTACTTC.

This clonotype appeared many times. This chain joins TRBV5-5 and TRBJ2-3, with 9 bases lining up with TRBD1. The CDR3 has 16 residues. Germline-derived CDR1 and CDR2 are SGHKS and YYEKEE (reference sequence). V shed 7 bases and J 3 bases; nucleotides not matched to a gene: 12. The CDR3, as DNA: TGTGCCAGCGGACGAGGGACAGGGAGTTGGACAGATACGCAGTATTTT. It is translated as CASGRGTGSWTDTQYF.

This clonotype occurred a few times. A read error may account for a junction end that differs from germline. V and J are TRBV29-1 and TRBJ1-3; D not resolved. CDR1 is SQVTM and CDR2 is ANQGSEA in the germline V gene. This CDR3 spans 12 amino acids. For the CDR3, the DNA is TGCAGCGTCGAAGGGTTCAGAAACACCATATATTTT. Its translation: CSVEGFRNTIYF.

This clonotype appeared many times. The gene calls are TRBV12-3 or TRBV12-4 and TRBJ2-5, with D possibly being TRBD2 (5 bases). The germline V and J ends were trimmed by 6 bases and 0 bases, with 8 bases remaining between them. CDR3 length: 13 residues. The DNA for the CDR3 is TGTGCCAGCAGACGGGGTTACCAAGAGACCCAGTACTTC. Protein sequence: CASRRGYQETQYF.

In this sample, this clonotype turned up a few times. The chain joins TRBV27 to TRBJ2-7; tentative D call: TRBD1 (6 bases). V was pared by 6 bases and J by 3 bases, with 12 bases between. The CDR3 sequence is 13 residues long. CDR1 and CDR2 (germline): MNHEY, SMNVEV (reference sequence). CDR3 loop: CASSRDTFYEQYF. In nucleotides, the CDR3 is TGTGCCAGCAGCCGGGACACATTCTACGAGCAGTACTTC.

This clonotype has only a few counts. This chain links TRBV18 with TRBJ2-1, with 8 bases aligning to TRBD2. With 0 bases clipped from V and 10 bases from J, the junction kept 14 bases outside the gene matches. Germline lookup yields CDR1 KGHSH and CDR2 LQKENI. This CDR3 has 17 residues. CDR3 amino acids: CASSPPNPGLGVGEQFF. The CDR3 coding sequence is TGTGCCAGCTCACCACCGAATCCGGGACTAGGGGTGGGAGAGCAGTTCTTC.

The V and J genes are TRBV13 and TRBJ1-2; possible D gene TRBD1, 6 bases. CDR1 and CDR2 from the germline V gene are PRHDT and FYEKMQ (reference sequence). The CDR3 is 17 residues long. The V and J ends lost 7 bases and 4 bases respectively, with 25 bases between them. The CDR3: CASKRTTGTRDLYGYTF. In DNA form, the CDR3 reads TGTGCCAGCAAACGAACCACCGGGACACGAGACCTCTATGGCTACACCTTC.

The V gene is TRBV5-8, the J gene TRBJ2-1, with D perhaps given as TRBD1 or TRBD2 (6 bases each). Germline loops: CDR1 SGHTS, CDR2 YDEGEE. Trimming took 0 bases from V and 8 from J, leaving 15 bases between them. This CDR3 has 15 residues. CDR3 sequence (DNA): TGTGCCAGCAGCTTGGGTGGGGCAGGGGAGGATGAGCAGTTCTTC. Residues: CASSLGGAGEDEQFF.

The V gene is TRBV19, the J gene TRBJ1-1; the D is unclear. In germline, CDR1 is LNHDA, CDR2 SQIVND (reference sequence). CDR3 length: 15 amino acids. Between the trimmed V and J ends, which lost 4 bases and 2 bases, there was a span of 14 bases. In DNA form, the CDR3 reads TGTGCCAGTAGTAGGGATGCGACACGCAACACTGAAGCTTTCTTT. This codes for CASSRDATRNTEAFF.

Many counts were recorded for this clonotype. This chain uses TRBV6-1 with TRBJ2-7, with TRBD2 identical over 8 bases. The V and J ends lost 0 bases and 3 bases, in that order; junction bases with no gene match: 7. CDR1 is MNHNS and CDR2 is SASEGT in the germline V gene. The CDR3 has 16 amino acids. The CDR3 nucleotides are TGTGCCAGCAGTGAAGCGGTCGGGAGGGCCGACTACGAGCAGTACTTC. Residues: CASSEAVGRADYEQYF.